The rows below give T cell receptor beta chains drawn from one sample of a study of identical twins. TCRdb passed the 5' RACE reads through MiXCR, listing each CDR3 protein once. The table records 500,000 to 650,000 distinct CDR3 sequences, 20% to 25% of them present only once. This sample also belongs to another study, concerning yellow fever vaccine responses in identical twins.

The sequencing input was CD4+ T cells sorted from blood. The receptors derive from a woman under 30 in good health. Both conserved end residues are part of each CDR3. A D gene is named only where the DNA matches it firmly. Size is omitted from some rows. Given values are once, few, many or a class for expanded clones.

d_gene: NA
v_gene: TRBV28
j_gene: TRBJ2-5
abundance: many
CDR3nt: TGTGCCAGCTCACCACCAGGGGGGCAAGAGACCCAGTACTTC
CDR3aa: CASSPPGGQETQYF

d_gene: TRBD2
v_gene: TRBV5-6
j_gene: TRBJ2-7
abundance: NA
CDR3nt: TGTGCCAGCCAGGAGCGGGACTCCTACGAGCAGTACTTC
CDR3aa: CASQERDSYEQYF

d_gene: NA
v_gene: TRBV7-9
j_gene: TRBJ1-1
abundance: NA
CDR3nt: TGTGCCAGCAGCGGACCACCGCAGAACACTGAAGCTTTCTTT
CDR3aa: CASSGPPQNTEAFF

d_gene: NA
v_gene: TRBV12-3/TRBV12-4
j_gene: TRBJ1-4
abundance: many
CDR3nt: TGTGCCAGCAGTATCGGGACGGGTAATGAAAAACTGTTTTTT
CDR3aa: CASSIGTGNEKLFF

d_gene: NA
v_gene: TRBV20-1
j_gene: TRBJ2-1
abundance: NA
CDR3nt: TGCAGTGCCCAAGGCTTCAATGAGCAGTTCTTC
CDR3aa: CSAQGFNEQFF

d_gene: TRBD1
v_gene: TRBV7-2
j_gene: TRBJ2-2
abundance: NA
CDR3nt: TGTGCCAGCACCGCCCCGATGGGACAGGGGGCTGGCGGGGAGCTGTTTTTT
CDR3aa: CASTAPMGQGAGGELFF

d_gene: NA
v_gene: TRBV24-1
j_gene: TRBJ2-7
abundance: few
CDR3nt: TGTGCCACCCGGTGTATACGTGTTTTCCCCTACGAGCAGTACTTC
CDR3aa: CATRCIRVFPYEQYF

d_gene: TRBD2
v_gene: TRBV28
j_gene: TRBJ2-7
abundance: few
CDR3nt: TGTGCCATCCTTAGCGGGGACTCCTACGAGCAGTACTTC
CDR3aa: CAILSGDSYEQYF

d_gene: TRBD2
v_gene: TRBV3-1
j_gene: TRBJ2-2
abundance: few
CDR3nt: TGTGCCACCGGCCGAGCGGGGGCGGGTGAGCTGTTTTTT
CDR3aa: CATGRAGAGELFF

d_gene: TRBD2
v_gene: TRBV12-3/TRBV12-4
j_gene: TRBJ2-1
abundance: few
CDR3nt: TGTGCCAGCAGGAATAGCGGGAACCTCAATGAGCAGTTCTTC
CDR3aa: CASRNSGNLNEQFF

d_gene: TRBD2
v_gene: TRBV28
j_gene: TRBJ2-1
abundance: NA
CDR3nt: TGTGCCAGCAGTCTTGGGACTAGCGGGAAGAAATCCTACAATGAGCAGTTCTTC
CDR3aa: CASSLGTSGKKSYNEQFF

d_gene: NA
v_gene: TRBV5-1
j_gene: TRBJ2-3
abundance: few
CDR3nt: TGCGCCAGCAGCTGGGAGATCAGAGATACGCAGTATTTT
CDR3aa: CASSWEIRDTQYF

d_gene: NA
v_gene: TRBV5-1
j_gene: TRBJ2-7
abundance: many
CDR3nt: TGCGCCAGCAGGAAGCAGGGATGGGGCGACGAGCAGTACTTC
CDR3aa: CASRKQGWGDEQYF

d_gene: TRBD2
v_gene: TRBV12-3/TRBV12-4
j_gene: TRBJ2-2
abundance: NA
CDR3nt: TGTGCCAGCAGTGCTGCTAGCGGGAGCGTTGCCGGGGAGCTGTTTTTT
CDR3aa: CASSAASGSVAGELFF

d_gene: TRBD2
v_gene: TRBV12-3/TRBV12-4
j_gene: TRBJ2-1
abundance: NA
CDR3nt: TGTGCCAGCAGTTCTCTAGCGGGAGCTGTCCATGAGCAGTTCTTC
CDR3aa: CASSSLAGAVHEQFF

d_gene: NA
v_gene: TRBV5-1
j_gene: TRBJ2-2
abundance: NA
CDR3nt: TGCGCCAGCAGTGGGGTCCCGAACACCGGGGAGCTGTTTTTT
CDR3aa: CASSGVPNTGELFF

d_gene: NA
v_gene: TRBV3-1
j_gene: TRBJ2-1
abundance: NA
CDR3nt: TGTGCCAGCCGGGGTGACACCAAGCAGTTCTTC
CDR3aa: CASRGDTKQFF